A selection of T cell receptor beta chains follows, all from one sample in a study of T cell repertoires in cytomegalovirus infection. No antigens are known for them. TCRdb re-analysed the reads in MiXCR, keeping a single row per CDR3 protein. The data hold about 110,000 distinct CDR3 sequences, with roughly a tenth observed a single time. The sample taken for sequencing was PBMCs, sequenced either directly or after in vitro stimulation (not recorded which). The receptors originated from a human donor in good health (CMV status not recorded). Some clones in this sample may be carry-over from other donors' samples. Each CDR3 is given with its conserved first and last residue. The D gene is left open where the match is weak. Clone size is stated in some rows and not others, as once, few, many or a class when expanded.

>.|TRBV6-1|.|TRBJ2-5
CASSTRMGETQYF
TGTGCCAGCAGCACTAGAATGGGAGAGACCCAGTACTTC
>TRBD2|TRBV6-6|.|TRBJ2-1
CASSQWTSSSSYNEQFF
TGTGCCAGCAGTCAATGGACTAGCAGCAGCTCCTACAATGAGCAGTTCTTC
>.|TRBV10-3|few|TRBJ2-2
CAISDASGELFF
TGTGCCATCAGTGACGCCTCCGGGGAGCTGTTTTTT
>.|TRBV6-1|many|TRBJ1-5
CASRPVLPINQPQHF
TGTGCCAGCAGACCAGTACTCCCAATCAATCAGCCCCAGCATTTT
>.|TRBV19|.|TRBJ2-7
CASSIEALRVYEQYF
TGTGCCAGTAGTATAGAGGCACTCCGGGTCTACGAGCAGTACTTC
>.|TRBV6-1|many|TRBJ1-3
CASTFGGFNSGNTIYF
TGTGCCAGCACCTTCGGCGGCTTCAACTCTGGAAACACCATATATTTT
>TRBD2|TRBV7-9|many|TRBJ2-1
CASSLGLAGTYNEQFF
TGTGCCAGCAGCTTAGGTCTAGCGGGGACCTACAATGAGCAGTTCTTC
>TRBD1|TRBV28|many|TRBJ2-5
CASSFAGTAQETQYF
TGTGCCAGCAGTTTCGCCGGGACAGCCCAGGAGACCCAGTACTTC
>.|TRBV12-3/TRBV12-4|.|TRBJ1-1
CASSFRAGSTEAFF
TGTGCCAGCAGTTTTAGGGCAGGGAGCACTGAAGCTTTCTTT
>.|TRBV7-6|.|TRBJ2-5
CASSLKSAETQYF
TGTGCCAGCAGCTTAAAGTCAGCGGAGACCCAGTACTTC
>.|TRBV18|many|TRBJ1-1
CASSTRRGFTEAFF
TGTGCCAGCTCAACGAGGAGGGGTTTTACTGAAGCTTTCTTT
>TRBD2|TRBV19|many|TRBJ2-3
CASRLAGGSGTDTQYF
TGTGCCAGCCGACTAGCGGGAGGATCTGGCACAGATACGCAGTATTTT
>TRBD2|TRBV7-9|few|TRBJ2-1
CASSLVKAGGPNEQFF
TGTGCCAGCAGCTTAGTTAAAGCGGGAGGGCCGAATGAGCAGTTCTTC
>.|TRBV7-2|many|TRBJ2-2
CASSTRNTGELFF
TGTGCCAGCAGCACCCGGAACACCGGGGAGCTGTTTTTT
>.|TRBV12-3/TRBV12-4|many|TRBJ1-4
CASSFYQATNEKLFF
TGTGCCAGCAGTTTCTATCAGGCAACTAATGAAAAACTGTTTTTT
>TRBD2|TRBV6-2/TRBV6-3|.|TRBJ2-7
CASSTSGASYEQYF
TGTGCCAGCAGTACGAGCGGGGCCTCCTACGAGCAGTACTTC
>.|TRBV7-9|.|TRBJ2-4
CASSFNSLIQYF
TGTGCCAGCAGCTTTAATTCGTTGATTCAGTACTTC
>TRBD2|TRBV10-3|few|TRBJ2-5
CATRLGTSGGSLQETQYF
TGTGCCACCAGGCTCGGGACTAGCGGGGGATCGCTCCAAGAGACCCAGTACTTC
>.|TRBV7-2|many|TRBJ2-1
CASSPGPYNEQFF
TGTGCCAGCAGCCCGGGGCCATACAATGAGCAGTTCTTC
>.|TRBV7-8|many|TRBJ2-1
CASSFSVSYNEQFF
TGTGCCAGCAGCTTTTCAGTCTCCTACAATGAGCAGTTCTTC
>.|TRBV12-3/TRBV12-4|.|TRBJ2-1
CASSQGNEQFF
TGTGCCAGCAGTCAGGGAAATGAGCAGTTCTTC
>.|TRBV11-3|many|TRBJ2-2
CASSLKGIGELFF
TGTGCCAGCAGCCTGAAGGGGATCGGGGAGCTGTTTTTT
>.|TRBV7-2|few|TRBJ2-1
CASSPYRVAEQFF
TGTGCCAGCAGCCCCTATAGGGTAGCTGAGCAGTTCTTC
>.|TRBV7-2|many|TRBJ2-2
CASSLGPGELFF
TGTGCCAGCAGCTTAGGACCGGGGGAGCTGTTTTTT
>.|TRBV4-1|many|TRBJ2-7
CASSQDSGSYEQYF
TGCGCCAGCAGCCAAGACAGCGGATCCTACGAGCAGTACTTC
>TRBD2|TRBV6-6|many|TRBJ2-1
CASSQTIPGSGRSEQFF
TGTGCCAGCAGCCAGACCATACCTGGTAGCGGGAGGAGTGAGCAGTTCTTC
>.|TRBV12-3/TRBV12-4|.|TRBJ1-5
CASSFAGAQPQHF
TGTGCCAGCAGTTTTGCAGGGGCCCAGCCCCAGCATTTT
>TRBD1|TRBV28|.|TRBJ1-2
CASSSPIAQGAYGYTF
TGTGCCAGCAGTTCCCCGATCGCACAGGGGGCCTATGGCTACACCTTT
>TRBD1|TRBV7-8|many|TRBJ1-4
CASSLATGLGEKLFF
TGTGCCAGCAGCTTAGCGACAGGGCTTGGTGAAAAACTGTTTTTT
>.|TRBV2|.|TRBJ2-7
CASPSGGEQYF
TGTGCCAGCCCCTCTGGGGGCGAGCAGTACTTC
>TRBD1|TRBV7-2|many|TRBJ1-1
CASSLWDREVGGAFF
TGTGCCAGCAGCCTCTGGGACAGGGAGGTCGGTGGGGCTTTCTTT
>.|TRBV19|few|TRBJ2-7
CASRKGQGNYEQYF
TGTGCCAGCCGCAAGGGGCAGGGGAACTACGAGCAGTACTTC
>.|TRBV7-2|few|TRBJ1-2
CASSYLPASYGYTF
TGTGCCAGCAGCTACCTACCAGCGAGCTATGGCTACACCTTC
>TRBD1|TRBV7-2|many|TRBJ2-1
CASSSRPGTVNNEQFF
TGTGCCAGCAGCTCGAGACCCGGGACAGTTAACAATGAGCAGTTCTTC
>.|TRBV28|.|TRBJ1-1
CASSLLGPGNTEAFF
TGTGCCAGCAGTTTGCTTGGACCGGGGAACACTGAAGCTTTCTTT